The T cell receptor (beta chain) described here comes from a study of shared clonotypes between healthy human individuals (dated by TCRdb to 2020 to 2022). With respect to the entire study: The cohort comprised a couple of women and a few men aged 18 to 49 years. For each donor, CD4 naive and CD4 memory were each given three plates, CD8 naive was given two plates, and CD8 memory was given one plate. The study deeply sequenced blood TCR repertoires of roughly five healthy adults to estimate repertoire size and the extent of clonotype sharing between individuals. Libraries were prepared and TCR repertoires were sequenced by different laboratories using diverse techniques, in order to increase sequencing depth and limit assay-specific biases. Each donor's leukapheresis produced roughly between roughly 0.94 and 9.5 billion PBMCs.

From the cysteine through the phenylalanine, the CDR3 covers 20 amino acids. Only the CDR3 DNA stays, 60 bases, in frame from base 1. As encoded in the germline V gene, CDR1 is MGHRA while CDR2 is YSYEKL. Germline trimming amounts to 0 bases on V and 0 bases on J, with 13 as the count of junction bases outside the gene matches. TCR CDR3 regions were amplified from genomic DNA by multiplex PCR using the deep immunoSEQ assay. For each cell subset, the extracted genomic DNA was distributed evenly across all wells of several immunoSEQ 96-well plates, and each plate served as one replicate. Each replicate PCR for sorted subsets received roughly 200 ng genomic DNA, equal to about 29,000 T cell genomes. Purified libraries were quantified with a Qubit 3.0 fluorometer, sized on a Bioanalyzer 2100, and re-quantified with the KAPA Library Quantification kit. A separate single-read 150-cycle Illumina NextSeq 550 flow cell was used to sequence each immunoSEQ 96-well plate. Processing in the source paper ran as follows. Because only junctional sequences without quality scores were contained in the immunoSEQ output, filtering matching that applied to full-length reads could not be performed. Sequences were annotated with PyIR, a Python wrapper for IgBLAST v1.9, and V/J genes and CDR3 were assigned using IMGT germline references. Reads with weak V/J assignments (E-value above 1e-6), missing CDR3, stop codons, out-of-frame junctions, or ambiguous translated residues were removed. V3J clonotypes were defined as sequences sharing the same inferred V gene, J gene, and CDR3 amino acid sequence. Percentage overlap between repertoires was computed as shared unique clonotypes divided by the size of the smaller repertoire. Richness of each repertoire was evaluated using RTK rarefaction, the Chao1 estimator, and Recon v2.1 estimates of unobserved clonotypes. Generation probabilities for all TCRbeta clonotypes obtained by the gDNA method from a few donors were computed using OLGA. The clones in this table, taken by TCRdb from immuneACCESS, are in-frame only. Not every clone is retained; where verified, under half of the shortfall comes from an unresolved V gene, and the cause of the rest is unknown. V, J and clone size derive from that table, while D and trimming were established from the DNA sequence. This sample holds about 380,000 clones; 96% were observed only once. The ten largest clones take up less than 0.35% of the sample.

The donors were healthy, HIV-negative adults with no recently reported acute infections or vaccinations. Every donor was a Caucasian adult residing in Nashville, Tennessee, USA. CD8 memory samples consisted of magnetically selected CD45RO+ cells combined with CCR7-negative CD45RA+ effector memory (TemRA) cells. Blood was obtained by leukapheresis, after which PBMCs were separated by Ficoll-Histopaque density gradient centrifugation and cryopreserved in liquid nitrogen vapor phase. Analytical flow cytometry was used to check the purity and quantity of every magnetically sorted T cell population. Genomic DNA was isolated from every sorted fraction and measured by UV absorbance on a Nanodrop 2000c. On this clone itself: What antigen it recognizes has not been identified. Per-nucleotide qualities are absent, and no much larger clonotype sits a single base away.

Findings and caveats that apply to the study as a whole: Across a handful of donors, around 5% of naive CD4, over 3% of naive CD8, 2.3% of memory CD4, and approximately 0.4% of memory CD8 clonotypes were shared. Because the study included a small number of donors, the genetic and exposure-history diversity represented was limited. Rarefaction of sorted-subset datasets indicated incomplete sequencing despite the large sequencing depth. Naive subsets generally had larger estimated clonotype richness than memory subsets did. Based on pairwise subsampling, the degree of clonotype sharing among donors was expected to be affected by sequencing depth. Compared with non-shared clonotypes, clonotypes shared by all four sorted-subset donors had higher generation probabilities. Sampling was restricted to blood, and TCR repertoires in tissues likely differ from the TCR repertoires found in blood.

The TCR comes from a man aged 25-45 years in good health. The specimen was memory CD8+ T cells sorted from blood. The sample's cell subset or site label, in plain terms: CD45RO+ cells pooled with CCR7-negative TemRA cells. This chain is built from TRBV4-1 and TRBJ1-3, and 8 junction bases match TRBD1. The nucleotide sequence reads as follows: TGCGCCAGCAGCCAAGATGCTCGGGACAGGCGATCCTCCTCTGGAAACACCATATATTTT. This codes for CASSQDARDRRSSSGNTIYF.